These T cell receptor beta chains were read from a single sample in a study of beta chain features in type 1 diabetes. Generated by immunoSEQ multiplex PCR, the TCRdb table keeps only in-frame clones and is missing some. The data show around 600,000 clones, roughly 12% seen once. Sequences were obtained from naive CD4+ T cells from blood. These TCRs come from a man aged 25 to 40 with type 1 diabetes. Each CDR3 is given with its conserved first and last residue. The order of the fields is clone size, D gene, V gene, J gene, CDR3 DNA, CDR3 protein. The D gene is left open where the match is weak. The size entry is marked missing in some rows and otherwise reads once, few, many or a size class.

clone size: -; D gene: TRBD1; V gene: TRBV7-9; J gene: TRBJ1-1; CDR3 DNA: TGTGCCAGCAGAATGGACAGGGGGAACACTGAAGCTTTCTTT; CDR3 protein: CASRMDRGNTEAFF
clone size: few; D gene: TRBD1; V gene: TRBV6-5; J gene: TRBJ2-7; CDR3 DNA: TGTGCCAGCAGTCAGCAGGGGGCTTCCTACGAGCAGTACTTC; CDR3 protein: CASSQQGASYEQYF
clone size: few; D gene: -; V gene: TRBV7-8; J gene: TRBJ2-6; CDR3 DNA: TGTGCCAGCAGCTTCTCATCTGGGGCCAACGTCCTGACTTTC; CDR3 protein: CASSFSSGANVLTF
clone size: -; D gene: -; V gene: TRBV15; J gene: TRBJ1-1; CDR3 DNA: TGTGCCACCAGCAGACCAGGCTACAAAGCTTTCTTT; CDR3 protein: CATSRPGYKAFF
clone size: few; D gene: -; V gene: TRBV29-1; J gene: TRBJ2-7; CDR3 DNA: TGCAGCGTTGAAGGGAGGCAGGGAGTGAACGAGCAGTACTTC; CDR3 protein: CSVEGRQGVNEQYF
clone size: -; D gene: -; V gene: TRBV9; J gene: TRBJ2-2; CDR3 DNA: TGTGCCAGCAGCGTAGTTGATGGGACCGGGGAGCTGTTTTTT; CDR3 protein: CASSVVDGTGELFF
clone size: few; D gene: -; V gene: TRBV4-3; J gene: TRBJ1-2; CDR3 DNA: TGCGCCAGCAGCCCTTCGGGCATGTGGGGCTACACCTTC; CDR3 protein: CASSPSGMWGYTF
clone size: few; D gene: -; V gene: TRBV30; J gene: TRBJ1-3; CDR3 DNA: TGTGCCTGGAGCGGGGCAGCTGGAAACACCATATATTTT; CDR3 protein: CAWSGAAGNTIYF
clone size: few; D gene: -; V gene: TRBV11-2; J gene: TRBJ2-3; CDR3 DNA: TGTGCCAGCAGCGCCCAAACCTATACGCAGTATTTT; CDR3 protein: CASSAQTYTQYF
clone size: -; D gene: -; V gene: TRBV5-1; J gene: TRBJ2-1; CDR3 DNA: TGCGCCAGCAGCTTCGGTCAGTACAATGAGCAGTTCTTC; CDR3 protein: CASSFGQYNEQFF
clone size: few; D gene: -; V gene: TRBV5-1; J gene: TRBJ2-7; CDR3 DNA: TGCGCCAGCAGCACAGGGGGGGCCTACGAGCAGTACTTC; CDR3 protein: CASSTGGAYEQYF
clone size: -; D gene: TRBD2; V gene: TRBV2; J gene: TRBJ2-3; CDR3 DNA: TGTGCCAGCGGGGGGGTCCACACAGATACGCAGTATTTT; CDR3 protein: CASGGVHTDTQYF
clone size: -; D gene: -; V gene: TRBV9; J gene: TRBJ1-1; CDR3 DNA: TGTGCCAGCAGCAGCGACACCTGGGGCACTGAAGCTTTCTTT; CDR3 protein: CASSSDTWGTEAFF
clone size: few; D gene: -; V gene: TRBV25-1; J gene: TRBJ2-1; CDR3 DNA: TGTGCCAGCAGTGCCCTAGAGAGGGGTGAGCAGTTCTTC; CDR3 protein: CASSALERGEQFF
clone size: -; D gene: -; V gene: TRBV6-1; J gene: TRBJ2-7; CDR3 DNA: TGTGCCAGCAGTTTCCTGACAGGCTTGGACGAGCAGTACTTC; CDR3 protein: CASSFLTGLDEQYF
clone size: -; D gene: -; V gene: TRBV6-5; J gene: TRBJ2-1; CDR3 DNA: TGTGCCAGCAGTTTTGACAGGTACAATGAGCAGTTCTTC; CDR3 protein: CASSFDRYNEQFF
clone size: -; D gene: -; V gene: TRBV10-3; J gene: TRBJ2-7; CDR3 DNA: TGTGCCATCAGTGGTGTATCCTACGAGCAGTACTTC; CDR3 protein: CAISGVSYEQYF
clone size: -; D gene: -; V gene: TRBV2; J gene: TRBJ1-6; CDR3 DNA: TGTGCCAGCAGTGCATCAGGTTATAATTCACCCCTCCACTTT; CDR3 protein: CASSASGYNSPLHF
clone size: -; D gene: TRBD1; V gene: TRBV29-1; J gene: TRBJ1-1; CDR3 DNA: TGCAGCTTCAGCCGGGACAGGGACACTGAAGCTTTCTTT; CDR3 protein: CSFSRDRDTEAFF
clone size: -; D gene: -; V gene: TRBV29-1; J gene: TRBJ2-5; CDR3 DNA: TGCAGCGTTGTCGGTAGAGGGGGAGAGACCCAGTACTTC; CDR3 protein: CSVVGRGGETQYF
clone size: -; D gene: -; V gene: TRBV18; J gene: TRBJ2-3; CDR3 DNA: TGTGCCAGCTCACCAGAGGGAGGCGATACGCAGTATTTT; CDR3 protein: CASSPEGGDTQYF
clone size: few; D gene: TRBD1; V gene: TRBV5-1; J gene: TRBJ2-1; CDR3 DNA: TGCGCCAGCAGCCTGAGACAGGGGTCGTCACCTGAGCAGTTCTTC; CDR3 protein: CASSLRQGSSPEQFF
clone size: few; D gene: -; V gene: TRBV14; J gene: TRBJ2-3; CDR3 DNA: TGTGCCAGCACCCTCATGGGCGACACAGATACGCAGTATTTT; CDR3 protein: CASTLMGDTDTQYF
clone size: few; D gene: -; V gene: TRBV6-5; J gene: TRBJ1-5; CDR3 DNA: TGTGCCGGATCCGGATGGAATCAGCCCCAGCATTTT; CDR3 protein: CAGSGWNQPQHF
clone size: -; D gene: TRBD2; V gene: TRBV7-2; J gene: TRBJ2-5; CDR3 DNA: TGTGCCAGCAGCACCCAGGGACTAGCGGCGAGAGAGACCCAGTACTTC; CDR3 protein: CASSTQGLAARETQYF
clone size: few; D gene: TRBD2; V gene: TRBV29-1; J gene: TRBJ2-5; CDR3 DNA: TGCAGCGGTAGCGGGGGATTGGAGACCCAGTACTTC; CDR3 protein: CSGSGGLETQYF
clone size: -; D gene: TRBD1; V gene: TRBV14; J gene: TRBJ1-2; CDR3 DNA: TGTGCCAGCAGCCCGGGACAGGACTATGGCTACACCTTC; CDR3 protein: CASSPGQDYGYTF
clone size: -; D gene: TRBD1; V gene: TRBV7-2; J gene: TRBJ1-5; CDR3 DNA: TGTGCCAGCAGCTTAGAGACAGGGGTTTACGATCAGCCCCAGCATTTT; CDR3 protein: CASSLETGVYDQPQHF
clone size: -; D gene: TRBD2; V gene: TRBV7-3; J gene: TRBJ2-1; CDR3 DNA: TGTGCCAGCAGCACTACTAGCGGGGTCGCACCGAAACTGTTCTTC; CDR3 protein: CASSTTSGVAPKLFF
clone size: -; D gene: -; V gene: TRBV10-3; J gene: TRBJ1-5; CDR3 DNA: TGTGCCACTAGCCGGGACTCTCGAATTGAGCCCCAGCATTTT; CDR3 protein: CATSRDSRIEPQHF
clone size: few; D gene: -; V gene: TRBV25-1; J gene: TRBJ1-2; CDR3 DNA: TGTGCCAGCAGTGAAAGGGAACGGGGCAATGGCTACACCTTC; CDR3 protein: CASSERERGNGYTF
clone size: -; D gene: -; V gene: TRBV5-1; J gene: TRBJ2-3; CDR3 DNA: TGCGCCAGCAGCTTGGAGGTCGGGGGCGTAGATACGCAGTATTTT; CDR3 protein: CASSLEVGGVDTQYF
clone size: few; D gene: -; V gene: TRBV5-1; J gene: TRBJ1-6; CDR3 DNA: TGCGCCAGCAGCCCGGGACTTCTGAGCTCCTATAATTCACCCCTCCACTTT; CDR3 protein: CASSPGLLSSYNSPLHF
clone size: few; D gene: -; V gene: TRBV4-3; J gene: TRBJ1-1; CDR3 DNA: TGCGCCAGCACCAAAGAAGGGCCGGGGGAAAGGAACACTGAAGCTTTCTTT; CDR3 protein: CASTKEGPGERNTEAFF
clone size: -; D gene: -; V gene: TRBV18; J gene: TRBJ2-7; CDR3 DNA: TGTGCCAGCTCCCAGGGCGCGAGCACCTACGAGCAGTACTTC; CDR3 protein: CASSQGASTYEQYF
clone size: few; D gene: TRBD1; V gene: TRBV5-1; J gene: TRBJ2-7; CDR3 DNA: TGCGCCAGCAGCACGGACAGGGATCCGTACGAGCAGTACTTC; CDR3 protein: CASSTDRDPYEQYF
clone size: -; D gene: -; V gene: TRBV29-1; J gene: TRBJ1-2; CDR3 DNA: TGCAGCGTTGAGTTTGTCAGGAAAACCACCTATGGCTACACCTTC; CDR3 protein: CSVEFVRKTTYGYTF
clone size: few; D gene: TRBD1; V gene: TRBV6-5; J gene: TRBJ2-7; CDR3 DNA: TGTGCCAGCAGTTACCGGGACAGGGGAGGGTACGAGCAGTACTTC; CDR3 protein: CASSYRDRGGYEQYF
clone size: few; D gene: -; V gene: TRBV6-6; J gene: TRBJ1-6; CDR3 DNA: TGTGCCAGCAGTTCGCAGGGTCCTAATTCACCCCTCCACTTT; CDR3 protein: CASSSQGPNSPLHF
clone size: few; D gene: -; V gene: TRBV2; J gene: TRBJ2-5; CDR3 DNA: TGTGCCAGCAGCCCGGGGCTGGGGAGTGGGACCCAGTACTTC; CDR3 protein: CASSPGLGSGTQYF
clone size: -; D gene: -; V gene: TRBV7-8; J gene: TRBJ2-6; CDR3 DNA: TGTGCCAGCAGTCACTTCCGTGGGGGCGCTGGGGCCAACGTCCTGACTTTC; CDR3 protein: CASSHFRGGAGANVLTF
clone size: -; D gene: -; V gene: TRBV30; J gene: TRBJ2-3; CDR3 DNA: TGTGCCTGGAGTGGGCAGGGTACAGATACGCAGTATTTT; CDR3 protein: CAWSGQGTDTQYF
clone size: -; D gene: -; V gene: TRBV6-5; J gene: TRBJ1-2; CDR3 DNA: TGTGCCAGCAGATCCGACGGGAACTATGGCTACACCTTC; CDR3 protein: CASRSDGNYGYTF
clone size: -; D gene: TRBD1; V gene: TRBV18; J gene: TRBJ2-6; CDR3 DNA: TGTGCCAGCTCACCGGCACAGGGGATCCGAGGGACTGGGGCCAACGTCCTGACTTTC; CDR3 protein: CASSPAQGIRGTGANVLTF
clone size: few; D gene: -; V gene: TRBV4-3; J gene: TRBJ1-5; CDR3 DNA: TGCGCCAGCAGCGAGGAGAGGGTTAACCAGCCCCAGCATTTT; CDR3 protein: CASSEERVNQPQHF